A single count supports the clone carrying this TCR beta chain. The antigen is undetermined. This entry comes from a study of CD8+ T cells in alopecia areata. Study-wide context: At a dose of 5 to 10 mg twice daily, oral tofacitinib was given to treated patients.

Points from the study as a whole: Researchers report lesional scalp, most notably alopecia totalis/universalis, outstripped normal scalp in clonality.

RNA extraction and reverse transcription yielded cDNA as sequencing template. Only in-frame clones appear in the TCRdb table, and some are missing; sequencing was by immunoSEQ multiplex PCR. The repertoire includes 60,000 to 85,000 clones, around 30% of them detected once, and under 15% sits in the top ten. The treatment denotes: oral pan-JAK inhibitor, 5-10 mg twice daily. The CDR3 covers 11 residues. V lost 5 bases to trimming and J lost 8 bases, with 12 bases between them. The germline CDR1 and CDR2 sequences are SQVTM and ANQGSEA. The sequence was obtained from a human donor with alopecia areata. The V call is TRBV29-1, the J call TRBJ1-2, with D uncertain. Here the sequenced sample was CD8+ T cells sorted from blood, taken at week 4, from a patient treated with tofacitinib. This chain's CDR3 is CSVSRVMGYTF. In DNA form, the CDR3 reads TGCAGCGTTTCGAGGGTTATGGGCTACACCTTC.